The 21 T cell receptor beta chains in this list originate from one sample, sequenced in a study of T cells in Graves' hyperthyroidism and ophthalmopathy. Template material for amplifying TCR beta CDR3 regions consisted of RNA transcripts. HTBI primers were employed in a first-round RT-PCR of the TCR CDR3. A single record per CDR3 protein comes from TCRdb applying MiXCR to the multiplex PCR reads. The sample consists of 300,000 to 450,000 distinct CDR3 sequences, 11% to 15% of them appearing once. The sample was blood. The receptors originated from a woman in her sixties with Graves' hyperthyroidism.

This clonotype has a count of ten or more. The CDR3 sequence is CAWSVYSGGTDTQYF. CDR3 in DNA: TGTGCCTGGAGTGTGTATAGCGGAGGGACAGATACGCAGTATTTT. The chain carries TRBV30 and TRBJ2-3; perhaps TRBD2 as D (6 bases). Germline-derived CDR1 and CDR2 are GTSNPN and SVGIG (reference sequence). The CDR3 contains 15 residues. V lost 0 bases to trimming and J lost 3 bases, with 13 bases between them.

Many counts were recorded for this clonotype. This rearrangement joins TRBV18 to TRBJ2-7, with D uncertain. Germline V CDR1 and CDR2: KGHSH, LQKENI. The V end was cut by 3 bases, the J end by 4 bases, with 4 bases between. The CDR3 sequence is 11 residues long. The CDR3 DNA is TGTGCCAGCTCACCGGAGTACGAGCAGTACTTC. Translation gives CASSPEYEQYF.

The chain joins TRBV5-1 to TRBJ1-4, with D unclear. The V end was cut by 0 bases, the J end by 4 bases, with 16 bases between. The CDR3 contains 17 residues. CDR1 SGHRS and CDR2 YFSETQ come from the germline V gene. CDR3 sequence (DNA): TGCGCCAGCAGCTTGGTTGGTGACGGGCCGTTTAATGAAAAACTGTTTTTT. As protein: CASSLVGDGPFNEKLFF.

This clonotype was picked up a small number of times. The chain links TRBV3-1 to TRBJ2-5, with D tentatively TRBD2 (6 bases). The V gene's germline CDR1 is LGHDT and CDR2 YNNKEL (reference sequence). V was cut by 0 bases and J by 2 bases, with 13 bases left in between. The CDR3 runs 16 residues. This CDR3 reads CASSQDPPGLQETQYF. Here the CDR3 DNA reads TGTGCCAGCAGCCAAGATCCGCCAGGACTACAAGAGACCCAGTACTTC.

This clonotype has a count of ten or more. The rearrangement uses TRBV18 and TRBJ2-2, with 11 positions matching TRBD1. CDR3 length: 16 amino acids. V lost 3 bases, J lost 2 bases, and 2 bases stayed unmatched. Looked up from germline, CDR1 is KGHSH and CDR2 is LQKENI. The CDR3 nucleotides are TGTGCCAGCTCACCTTGGACAGGGGGCAACACCGGGGAGCTGTTTTTT. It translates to CASSPWTGGNTGELFF. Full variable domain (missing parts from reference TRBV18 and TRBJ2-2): NAGVMQNPRHLVRRRGQEARLRCSPMKGHSHVYWYRQLPEEGLKFMVYLQKENIIDESGMPKERFSAEFPKEGPSILRIQQVVRGDSAAYFCASSPWTGGNTGELFFGEGSRLTVL.

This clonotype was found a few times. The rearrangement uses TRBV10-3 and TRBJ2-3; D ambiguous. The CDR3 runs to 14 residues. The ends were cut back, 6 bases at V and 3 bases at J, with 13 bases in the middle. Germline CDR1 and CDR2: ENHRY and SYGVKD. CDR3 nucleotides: TGTGCCATCAGCTCGGCCACTACAACAGATACGCAGTATTTT. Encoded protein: CAISSATTTDTQYF.

The CDR3 loop is CASSISDRSYNEQFF. DNA for the CDR3: TGTGCCAGTAGTATATCCGACAGGTCCTACAATGAGCAGTTCTTC. This chain connects TRBV19 to TRBJ2-1, with TRBD1 as a possible D gene (6 bases). Looked up from germline, CDR1 is LNHDA and CDR2 is SQIVND (reference sequence). With 2 bases removed from V and 1 base from J, the gap between germline ends came to 9 bases. This CDR3 is built from 15 residues. The variable domain in full, completed from reference TRBV19 and TRBJ2-1, reads DGGITQSPKYLFRKEGQNVTLSCEQNLNHDAMYWYRQDPGQGLRLIYYSQIVNDFQKGDIAEGYSVSREKKESFPLTVTSAQKNPTAFYLCASSISDRSYNEQFFGPGTRLTVL.

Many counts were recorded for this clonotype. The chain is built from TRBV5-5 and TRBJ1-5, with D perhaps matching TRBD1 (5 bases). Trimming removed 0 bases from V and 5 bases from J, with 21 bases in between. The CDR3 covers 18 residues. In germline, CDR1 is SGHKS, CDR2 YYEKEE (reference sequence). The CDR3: CASSLAGYRQREYQPQHF. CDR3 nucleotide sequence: TGTGCCAGCAGCTTGGCAGGATATAGACAGAGGGAGTATCAGCCCCAGCATTTT.

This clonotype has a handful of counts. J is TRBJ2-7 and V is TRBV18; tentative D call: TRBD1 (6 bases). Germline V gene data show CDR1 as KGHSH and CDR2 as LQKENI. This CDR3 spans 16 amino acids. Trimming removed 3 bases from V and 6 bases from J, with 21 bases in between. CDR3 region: CASSPDSGTTTGEQYF. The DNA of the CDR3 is TGTGCCAGCTCACCTGATTCCGGGACAACCACAGGCGAGCAGTACTTC.

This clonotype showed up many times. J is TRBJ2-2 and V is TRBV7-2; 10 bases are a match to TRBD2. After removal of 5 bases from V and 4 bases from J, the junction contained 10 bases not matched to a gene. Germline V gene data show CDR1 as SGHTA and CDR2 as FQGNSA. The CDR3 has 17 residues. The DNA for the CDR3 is TGTGCCAGCAGCCCTCAACCGGGACTAGCGTCCACCGGGGAGCTGTTTTTT. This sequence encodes CASSPQPGLASTGELFF.

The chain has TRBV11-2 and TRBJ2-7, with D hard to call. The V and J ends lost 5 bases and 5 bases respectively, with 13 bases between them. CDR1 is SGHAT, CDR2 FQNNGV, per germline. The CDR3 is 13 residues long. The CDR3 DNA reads TGTGCCAGCAGCCCGCATCGGACGGACGAGCAGTACTTC. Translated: CASSPHRTDEQYF. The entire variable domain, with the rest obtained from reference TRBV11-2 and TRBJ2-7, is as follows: EAGVAQSPRYKIIEKRQSVAFWCNPISGHATLYWYQQILGQGPKLLIQFQNNGVVDDSQLPKDRFSAERLKGVDSTLKIQPAKLEDSAVYLCASSPHRTDEQYFGPGTRLTVT.

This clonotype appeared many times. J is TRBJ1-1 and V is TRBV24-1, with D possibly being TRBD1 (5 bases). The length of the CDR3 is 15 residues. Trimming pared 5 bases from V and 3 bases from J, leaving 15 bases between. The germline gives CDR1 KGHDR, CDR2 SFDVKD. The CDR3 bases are TGTGCCACCAGTGCTTCGGGGGGAGCGGACACTGAAGCTTTCTTT. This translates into CATSASGGADTEAFF.

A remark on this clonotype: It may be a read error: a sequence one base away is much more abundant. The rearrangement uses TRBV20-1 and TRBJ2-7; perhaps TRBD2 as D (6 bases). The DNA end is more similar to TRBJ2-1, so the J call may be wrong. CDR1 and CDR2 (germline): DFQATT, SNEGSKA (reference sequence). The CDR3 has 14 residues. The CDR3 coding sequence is TGCAGTGCCCGCACTAGCATCGCCTCCTACGAGCAGTTCTTC. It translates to CSARTSIASYEQFF.

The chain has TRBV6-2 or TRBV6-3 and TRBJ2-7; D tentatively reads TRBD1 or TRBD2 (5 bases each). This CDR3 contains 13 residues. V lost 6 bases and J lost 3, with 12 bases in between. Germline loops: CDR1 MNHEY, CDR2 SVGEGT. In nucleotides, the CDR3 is TGTGCCAGCAGAACCCCAGGGAGCTACGAGCAGTACTTC. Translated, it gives CASRTPGSYEQYF.

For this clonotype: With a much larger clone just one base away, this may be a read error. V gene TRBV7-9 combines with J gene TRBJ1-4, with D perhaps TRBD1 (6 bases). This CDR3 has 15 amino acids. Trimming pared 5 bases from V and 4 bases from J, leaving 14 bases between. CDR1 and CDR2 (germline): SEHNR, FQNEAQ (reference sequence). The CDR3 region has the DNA TGTGCCAGCAGCCCGAGCAGGGGCCGTAATGAAAAACTGTTTTTT. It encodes CASSPSRGRNEKLFF.

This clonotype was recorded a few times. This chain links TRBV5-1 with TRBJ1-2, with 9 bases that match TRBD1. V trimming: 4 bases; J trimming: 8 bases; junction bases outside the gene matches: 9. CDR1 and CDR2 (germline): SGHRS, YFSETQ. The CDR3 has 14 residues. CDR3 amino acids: CASSPDGTGMGYTF. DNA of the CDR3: TGCGCCAGCAGCCCGGATGGGACAGGGATGGGCTACACCTTC.

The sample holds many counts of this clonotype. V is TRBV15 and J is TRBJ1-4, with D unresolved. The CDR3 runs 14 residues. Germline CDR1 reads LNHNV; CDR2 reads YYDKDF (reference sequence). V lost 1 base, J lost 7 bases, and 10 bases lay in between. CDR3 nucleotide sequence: TGTGCCACCAGCAGAGTATTGTATTCTGAAAAACTGTTTTTT. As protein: CATSRVLYSEKLFF.

The CDR3 reads CASSVNRGANVLTF. Written as DNA, the CDR3 is TGTGCCAGCAGTGTCAACAGGGGGGCCAACGTCCTGACTTTC. V gene TRBV6-1 combines with J gene TRBJ2-6; possible D gene TRBD1, 5 bases. The CDR3 length is 14 residues. CDR1 is MNHNS and CDR2 is SASEGT in the germline V gene. Deletions cut 4 bases from V and 4 bases from J, with 8 bases between.

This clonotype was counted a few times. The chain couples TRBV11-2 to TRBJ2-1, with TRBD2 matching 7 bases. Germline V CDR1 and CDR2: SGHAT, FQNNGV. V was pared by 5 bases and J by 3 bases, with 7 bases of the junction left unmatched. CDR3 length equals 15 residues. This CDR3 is CASSRQLASYNEQFF. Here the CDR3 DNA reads TGTGCCAGCAGCCGACAACTAGCGAGCTACAATGAGCAGTTCTTC.

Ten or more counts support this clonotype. The CDR3 DNA is TGCAGTGCTAGAGTGGGTTCGGCCTGGGGGGAGACCCAGTACTTC. Translated: CSARVGSAWGETQYF. The chain couples TRBV20-1 to TRBJ2-5, with D perhaps being TRBD1 or TRBD2 (5 bases each). The CDR3 length is 15 residues. Germline CDR1 reads DFQATT; CDR2 reads SNEGSKA (reference sequence). V lost 1 base and J lost 5, with 17 bases in between.

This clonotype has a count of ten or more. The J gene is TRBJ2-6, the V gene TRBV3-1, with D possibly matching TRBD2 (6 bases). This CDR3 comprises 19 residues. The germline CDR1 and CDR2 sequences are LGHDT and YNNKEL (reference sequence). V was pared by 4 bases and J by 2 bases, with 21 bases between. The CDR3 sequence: CASSPLLDGTSTGANVLTF. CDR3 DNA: TGTGCCAGCAGCCCGCTACTAGACGGAACTAGCACTGGGGCCAACGTCCTGACTTTC.